These T cell receptor beta chains were read from a single sample in a study of T cell responses to AZD1222 COVID-19 vaccine. Using immunoSEQ multiplex PCR, the repertoire was profiled, and TCRdb retains in-frame clones only, with some absent. This table holds fewer than 100,000 clones, around nine tenths found once. The sample in question was peripheral blood, obtained 28 days after the second AZD1222 dose. These receptors all come from an adult who received the AZD1222 COVID-19 vaccine. CDR3s include the opening cysteine and the closing phenylalanine or tryptophan. The D gene is left open where the match is weak. Clone size is given for some rows only: seen once, a few or many times, or a class if the clone is expanded.

clone_size j_call v_call d_call cdr3_aa cdr3_nt
few TRBJ1-4 TRBV10-3 NA CATRPYGEKLFF TGTGCCACCAGACCATATGGGGAAAAACTGTTTTTT
NA TRBJ1-2 TRBV5-1 TRBD1 CASSLVQGASHGYTF TGCGCCAGCAGCTTGGTTCAGGGGGCTTCGCATGGCTACACCTTC
NA TRBJ2-1 TRBV11-2 NA CASSPVGQTRGNEQFF TGTGCCAGCAGCCCCGTCGGTCAGACTAGGGGCAATGAGCAGTTCTTC
NA TRBJ2-7 TRBV18 NA CASSPIPGAEVEQYF TGTGCCAGCTCACCAATCCCAGGGGCCGAGGTCGAGCAGTACTTC
NA TRBJ1-4 TRBV19 TRBD1 CASSINRQGDEKLFF TGTGCCAGTAGTATTAATCGACAGGGAGATGAAAAACTGTTTTTT
NA TRBJ2-7 TRBV30 TRBD2 CAWRGGAGYEQYF TGTGCCTGGAGGGGAGGGGCCGGCTACGAGCAGTACTTC
NA TRBJ2-5 TRBV11-2 NA CASSWQNIGGFETQYF TGTGCCAGCAGCTGGCAAAATATAGGTGGCTTTGAGACCCAGTACTTC
NA TRBJ2-7 TRBV19 NA CASRATTYEQYF TGTGCCAGCCGGGCTACCACCTACGAGCAGTACTTC
NA TRBJ2-7 TRBV19 NA CASSISGQKIYEQYF TGTGCCAGTAGTATCTCCGGACAGAAAATCTACGAGCAGTACTTC
NA TRBJ1-6 TRBV4-1 NA CASSPFVAVLNSPLHF TGCGCCAGCAGCCCCTTCGTCGCGGTCCTAAATTCACCCCTCCACTTT
NA TRBJ1-6 TRBV29-1 TRBD1 CSVEEDRGSSSSYNSPLHF TGCAGCGTTGAAGAGGACAGGGGGTCTTCGAGCTCCTATAATTCACCCCTCCACTTT
NA TRBJ1-2 TRBV19 TRBD1 CASSLDRAVLDYTF TGTGCCAGTAGCCTGGACAGGGCTGTTCTTGACTACACCTTC
NA TRBJ1-5 TRBV30 NA CAWSPGPNQPQHF TGTGCCTGGAGTCCGGGGCCTAATCAGCCCCAGCATTTT
few TRBJ1-1 TRBV7-6 TRBD1 CASTTLGSGQGVWSGAFF TGTGCCAGCACCACACTAGGGTCGGGACAGGGGGTTTGGTCCGGAGCTTTCTTT
NA TRBJ2-7 TRBV18 NA CASSPDGYEQYF TGTGCCAGCTCACCGGACGGCTACGAGCAGTACTTC
few TRBJ1-5 TRBV18 NA CASSPREPQHF TGTGCCAGCTCACCAAGAGAGCCCCAGCATTTT
NA TRBJ2-1 TRBV4-2 NA CASSQAFGATENEQFF TGTGCCAGCAGCCAAGCATTCGGCGCTACCGAAAATGAGCAGTTCTTC
NA TRBJ2-7 TRBV28 TRBD2 CASSFYGLEGSYF TGTGCCAGCAGTTTTTATGGACTAGAAGGTTCGTACTTC
NA TRBJ2-7 TRBV7-2 TRBD2 CASSAGTSGRAYEQYF TGTGCCAGCAGCGCCGGGACTAGCGGGAGGGCCTACGAGCAGTACTTC
NA TRBJ2-7 TRBV11-2 TRBD2 CASTRSGGYEQYF TGTGCCAGCACCCGATCGGGGGGCTACGAGCAGTACTTC
NA TRBJ1-5 TRBV19 NA CASSPILQPQHF TGTGCCAGTAGTCCCATCCTTCAGCCCCAGCATTTT
NA TRBJ1-3 TRBV2 NA CASSELREISGNTIYF TGTGCCAGCAGTGAATTGAGGGAAATCTCTGGAAACACCATATATTTT
NA TRBJ2-1 TRBV27 TRBD1 CASSNLGTVYNEQFF TGTGCCAGCAGTAACCTCGGGACAGTCTACAATGAGCAGTTCTTC
NA TRBJ2-5 TRBV24-1 TRBD2 CATSGWGMETQYF TGTGCCACTAGCGGGTGGGGGATGGAGACCCAGTACTTC
few TRBJ1-1 TRBV7-2 TRBD1 CASSPPGQGRGRTEAFF TGTGCCAGCAGCCCACCCGGACAGGGCAGGGGTCGGACTGAAGCTTTCTTT
once TRBJ2-7 TRBV3-1/TRBV3-2 NA CASSRGDSYEQYF TGTGCCAGCAGCCGAGGGGATTCCTACGAGCAGTACTTC
NA TRBJ2-7 TRBV30 TRBD1 CASGGSVYEQYF TGTGCCTCAGGGGGCAGCGTCTACGAGCAGTACTTC
NA TRBJ1-2 TRBV6-5 NA CASRETGSNYGYTF TGTGCCAGCAGGGAGACAGGCTCAAACTATGGCTACACCTTC
once TRBJ2-1 TRBV18 NA CASSTDPQGRKFF TGTGCCAGCTCGACTGACCCTCAGGGGAGGAAGTTCTTC
few TRBJ2-2 TRBV29-1 NA CSVGGDGGELFF TGCAGCGTTGGGGGGGACGGCGGGGAGCTGTTTTTT
few TRBJ1-1 TRBV5-1 TRBD1 CASSRDRGANTEAFF TGCGCCAGCAGCCGGGACAGGGGCGCGAACACTGAAGCTTTCTTT
NA TRBJ2-1 TRBV13 TRBD1 CASSLGGQGFDEQFF TGTGCCAGCAGCTTAGGGGGACAGGGGTTCGATGAGCAGTTCTTC
NA TRBJ1-4 TRBV19 NA CASSIASSNEKLFF TGTGCCAGTAGTATTGCATCTTCTAATGAAAAACTGTTTTTT
NA TRBJ2-1 TRBV11-3 NA CASKPSSDYNEQFF TGTGCCAGCAAACCGTCTAGCGACTACAATGAGCAGTTCTTC
NA TRBJ1-3 TRBV18 NA CASSANPGLSSGNTIYF TGTGCCAGCTCAGCCAACCCGGGCTTAAGCTCTGGAAACACCATATATTTT
NA TRBJ2-1 TRBV7-6 NA CASSPTGGIGYEQFF TGTGCCAGCAGCCCCACTGGCGGGATAGGATATGAGCAGTTCTTC
NA TRBJ2-5 TRBV5-4 NA CASSRGTTETQYF TGTGCCAGCAGCCGAGGGACAACTGAGACCCAGTACTTC
NA TRBJ1-2 TRBV2 NA CASSEERAYGYTF TGTGCCAGCAGTGAGGAAAGGGCCTATGGCTACACCTTC
NA TRBJ1-1 TRBV19 TRBD1 CASSTGALGTEAFF TGTGCCAGTAGCACAGGGGCCTTGGGCACTGAAGCTTTCTTT
NA TRBJ2-7 TRBV9 NA CASSVGGVTYEQYF TGTGCCAGCAGCGTAGGGGGGGTTACGTACGAGCAGTACTTC
NA TRBJ2-1 TRBV19 NA CASRLAYEQFF TGTGCCAGTAGGCTAGCCTATGAGCAGTTCTTC
NA TRBJ2-3 TRBV2 TRBD2 CASSERAWLAGAYHGDTQYF TGTGCCAGCAGTGAACGGGCTTGGCTAGCGGGAGCTTATCATGGCGATACGCAGTATTTT
NA TRBJ2-4 TRBV3-1/TRBV3-2 NA CASSQIGIAKNIQYF TGTGCCAGCAGCCAAATCGGTATAGCCAAAAACATTCAGTACTTC
NA TRBJ2-7 TRBV19 NA CASSISPGPYEQYF TGTGCCAGTAGTATCTCCCCGGGGCCCTACGAGCAGTACTTC
NA TRBJ2-3 TRBV5-8 TRBD1 CASSFGAGTGLPDTQYF TGTGCCAGCAGCTTTGGGGCCGGGACAGGGTTGCCAGATACGCAGTATTTT
NA TRBJ1-2 TRBV28 NA CASSLSNRRGGYTF TGTGCCAGCAGTTTATCAAACCGGAGAGGAGGCTACACCTTC
NA TRBJ1-1 TRBV2 NA CASSESLGPNTEAFF TGTGCCAGCAGTGAATCTCTGGGCCCGAACACTGAAGCTTTCTTT
NA TRBJ1-1 TRBV27 NA CASNQGQLNTEAFF TGTGCCAGCAACCAGGGACAATTGAACACTGAAGCTTTCTTT
NA TRBJ2-1 TRBV28 NA CASSYRDFQFF TGTGCCAGCAGCTATCGGGACTTCCAGTTCTTC
NA TRBJ2-7 TRBV23-1 NA CASRDQGYSTYEQYF TGCGCCAGCAGAGACCAGGGTTATTCTACCTACGAGCAGTACTTC
NA TRBJ2-2 TRBV9 NA CASSLNTGELFF TGTGCCAGCAGCTTGAACACCGGGGAGCTGTTTTTT
NA TRBJ1-5 TRBV19 NA CASSIGGNQPQHF TGTGCCAGTAGTATAGGAGGTAATCAGCCCCAGCATTTT